This TCR beta chain stems from a study of identifying expanded T cells in peripheral blood. Study conclusions and caveats: Across healthy donors, higher total template counts meant significantly greater approximately two-week count variance. Technical replicates showed roughly 1.2 changed clones; approximately 2 weeks about 16.4; four weeks 19.

Details on this clone: The antigen is not known.

Collection occurred without any documented infections or immune events in donors. Using immunoSEQ multiplex PCR, the repertoire was profiled, and TCRdb retains in-frame clones only, with some absent. The sample includes roughly 61,000 clones, roughly nine tenths of them seen just once. The CDR3 runs to 12 residues. Germline CDR1 reads SQVTM; CDR2 reads ANQGSEA. Trimming took off 4 bases at V and 5 bases at J, with 11 bases between the two ends. The sequence came from a person aged 18 to 69 in good health. V and J are TRBV29-1 and TRBJ1-2; D ambiguous. Sequencing input: blood. The CDR3 reads CSVVSLRYGYTF. In DNA, the CDR3 is TGCAGCGTTGTATCACTACGGTATGGCTACACCTTC. The entire variable domain, with the rest obtained from reference TRBV29-1 and TRBJ1-2, is as follows: SAVISQKPSRDICQRGTSLTIQCQVDSQVTMMFWYRQQPGQSLTLIATANQGSEATYESGFVIDKFPISRPNLTFSTLTVSNMSPEDSSIYLCSVVSLRYGYTFGSGTRLTVV.